One sample yielded the 25 T cell receptor beta chains listed below, sequenced in a study of blood T cell repertoires in COVID-19. Using immunoSEQ multiplex PCR, the repertoire was profiled, and TCRdb retains in-frame clones only, with some absent. Here the sample spans 150,000 to 200,000 clones, approximately 84% being singletons. Sequencing was carried out using peripheral blood. The receptor set was obtained from a human donor with acute or convalescent COVID-19. The donor label of this sample is uncertain.

The chain carries TRBV19 and TRBJ1-4; tentatively, D is TRBD1 (6 bases). The CDR3 spans 15 residues. Between the trimmed V and J ends, which lost 11 bases and 6 bases, there was a span of 22 bases. Germline V gene lookup returns CDR1 LNHDA and CDR2 SQIVND (reference sequence). The CDR3 here is CADPPPPGVDEKLFF. The CDR3 coding sequence is TGTGCCGACCCGCCCCCCCCAGGGGTGGATGAAAAACTGTTTTTT.

This chain uses TRBV9 with TRBJ2-7, with D tentatively TRBD1 (6 bases). V was cut by 0 bases and J by 0 bases, with 13 bases left in between. Per germline, CDR1 SGDLS and CDR2 YYNGEE. The CDR3 is 16 amino acids. The CDR3 sequence is CASSVGSQGISYEQYF. In DNA, the CDR3 is TGTGCCAGCAGCGTAGGTAGCCAGGGGATCTCCTACGAGCAGTACTTC.

The rearrangement uses TRBV2 and TRBJ2-1; TRBD1 matches at 9 bases. The CDR3 totals 15 residues. CDR1 is SNHLY, CDR2 FYNNEI, per germline. J was trimmed by 2 bases and V by 2 bases; bases with no gene match: 1. CDR3 in DNA: TGTGCCAGCAGTGAAAACAGGGGGCCCTACAATGAGCAGTTCTTC. Translation gives CASSENRGPYNEQFF.

The chain combines TRBV30 with TRBJ2-6; D possibly corresponds to TRBD2 (6 bases). The CDR3 runs to 17 residues. Germline V gene data show CDR1 as GTSNPN and CDR2 as SVGIG (reference sequence). V was shortened by 3 bases and J by 0 bases, with 15 bases between the two germline ends. CDR3 protein: CAWRRGRLSSGANVLTF. CDR3 DNA: TGTGCCTGGAGGCGGGGCAGGCTGAGCTCTGGGGCCAACGTCCTGACTTTC.

This chain joins TRBV7-2 and TRBJ2-5, with D perhaps matching TRBD1 (6 bases). This CDR3 contains 14 residues. CDR1 and CDR2 from the germline V gene are SGHTA and FQGNSA. V gave up 6 bases and J gave up 3 bases, with 14 bases separating them. The CDR3 DNA sequence: TGTGCCAGCAGATCCTGGGCAGGGGAAGAGACCCAGTACTTC. Translation gives CASRSWAGEETQYF.

The V and J genes are TRBV7-9 and TRBJ2-5; 9 nucleotides agree with TRBD2. CDR3 length: 15 residues. V shed 5 bases, J shed 2 bases, and the junction held 6 bases outside the gene matches. CDR1 and CDR2 from the germline V gene are SEHNR and FQNEAQ (reference sequence). The CDR3 coding sequence is TGTGCCAGCAGCAACAGCGGGGGGTGGCAAGAGACCCAGTACTTC. Protein sequence: CASSNSGGWQETQYF.

The sample holds a few counts of this clone. The rearrangement joins TRBV5-6 to TRBJ1-1; D possibly corresponds to TRBD1 (5 bases). CDR1 SGHDT and CDR2 YYEEEE come from the germline V gene. V was clipped by 4 bases and J by 4 bases, with 20 bases between them. The CDR3 sequence is 16 residues long. The CDR3 region has the DNA TGTGCCAGCAGCGGGGGGACGTTAACAATATTCACTGAAGCTTTCTTT. Translating it yields CASSGGTLTIFTEAFF.

This chain joins TRBV30 and TRBJ2-7; a possible D gene is TRBD1 (6 bases). The CDR3 runs to 13 residues. The germline V gene encodes CDR1 GTSNPN and CDR2 SVGIG (reference sequence). Trimming stripped 4 bases from V and 2 bases from J, with 12 bases between. The CDR3, as DNA: TGTGCCTGGAAAGGGGACACCACCTACGAGCAGTACTTC. Translation: CAWKGDTTYEQYF.

V gene TRBV10-1 combines with J gene TRBJ2-7; 8 positions agree with TRBD1. V was clipped by 2 bases and J by 3 bases; unmatched bases: 15. The CDR3 length is 18 residues. Germline-derived CDR1 and CDR2 are WNHNN and SYGVQD (reference sequence). The CDR3 coding sequence is TGCGCCAGCAGTGAGCCGCCCCCTACAGGGGGTATCTACTACGAGCAGTACTTC. It specifies CASSEPPPTGGIYYEQYF.

The chain joins TRBV29-1 to TRBJ2-1; TRBD2 agrees at 7 bases. V lost 4 bases to trimming and J lost 6 bases; unmatched junction nucleotides: 6. Per germline, CDR1 SQVTM and CDR2 ANQGSEA. The CDR3 spans 13 residues. The CDR3 here is CSVGISGGNEQFF. The CDR3 region has the DNA TGCAGCGTTGGGATTTCGGGGGGCAATGAGCAGTTCTTC.

This clone was detected only once. The chain recombines TRBV12-5 with TRBJ1-1; a possible D gene is TRBD1 (5 bases). Germline V gene lookup returns CDR1 LGHNT and CDR2 FRNRAP. The CDR3 extends over 12 amino acids. Trimming cost V 6 bases and J 3 bases, with 8 bases left between them. The CDR3 here is CASGGDYTEAFF. Written as DNA, the CDR3 is TGTGCTAGTGGAGGGGACTACACTGAAGCTTTCTTT.

V is TRBV11-1 and J is TRBJ2-7; D is undetermined. Looked up from germline, CDR1 is SGHAT and CDR2 is FQDESV (reference sequence). CDR3 length equals 18 residues. Deletions cut 0 bases from V and 1 base from J, with 19 bases between. CDR3 nucleotides: TGTGCCAGCAGCTTAGCCGACTCGGAGATCATAGGATCCTACGAGCAGTACTTC. Its translation: CASSLADSEIIGSYEQYF.

The chain links TRBV21-1 to TRBJ2-7; TRBD2 is the table's D call and was not checked against the DNA. TRBV21-1 is given as a pseudogene. CDR3 size: 15 residues. The CDR3 DNA reads TGTGCCAGCAGTGATAAAGAGCCCACCCCCTACGAGCAGTACTTC. Amino acid sequence: CASSDKEPTPYEQYF.

The chain is built from TRBV5-1 and TRBJ2-7; no clear D gene. The V end lost 0 bases, the J end lost 3 bases, and 10 bases lay between the germline ends. Germline CDR1 SGHRS, CDR2 YFSETQ. The CDR3 has 14 amino acids. CDR3: CASSLDPGLYEQYF. CDR3 sequence (DNA): TGCGCCAGCAGCTTGGATCCAGGTCTCTACGAGCAGTACTTC. The whole variable domain, remainder taken from reference TRBV5-1 and TRBJ2-7, is KAGVTQTPRYLIKTRGQQVTLSCSPISGHRSVSWYQQTPGQGLQFLFEYFSETQRNKGNFPGRFSGRQFSNSRSEMNVSTLELGDSALYLCASSLDPGLYEQYFGPGTRLTVT.

The V and J genes are TRBV6-5 and TRBJ1-4; TRBD1 matches 7 bases. This CDR3 has 14 amino acids. Germline V gene data show CDR1 as MNHEY and CDR2 as SVGAGI. The V segment lost 4 bases and the J segment 13 bases; nucleotides outside the gene matches: 12. The CDR3 DNA follows: TGTGCCAGCAGTTCGTCGATCCGACAGGGTGCACTGTTTTTT. It is translated as CASSSSIRQGALFF.

This rearrangement joins TRBV27 to TRBJ1-2; 7 bases fit TRBD1. Trimming at V came to 3 bases and at J to 2 bases, leaving 12 bases not matched to a gene. Germline CDR1 and CDR2: MNHEY and SMNVEV (reference sequence). The CDR3 is 17 amino acids. Here the CDR3 DNA reads TGTGCCAGCAGTTTCAACCCTCCGGGACAGCAAAACTATGGCTACACCTTC. It translates to CASSFNPPGQQNYGYTF.

The chain employs TRBV7-9 and TRBJ1-5; D gene ambiguous. The CDR3 is made up of 12 amino acids. V lost 3 bases to trimming and J lost 5 bases, with 5 bases between them. Germline V CDR1 and CDR2: SEHNR, FQNEAQ (reference sequence). The chain's CDR3 is CASSFGDQPQHF. The CDR3 nucleotides read TGTGCCAGCAGCTTCGGGGATCAGCCCCAGCATTTT.

This clone was seen a few times. This chain connects TRBV28 to TRBJ2-1, with D possibly matching TRBD2 (6 bases). This CDR3 has 13 residues. Deletions cut 2 bases from V and 10 bases from J, with 12 bases between. In germline, CDR1 is MDHEN, CDR2 SYDVKM. CDR3 residues: CASSLLRGIEQFF. The CDR3 DNA sequence: TGTGCCAGCAGTTTACTTCGCGGGATCGAGCAGTTCTTC.

The chain carries TRBV19 and TRBJ1-5, with 9 nucleotides matching TRBD1. The CDR3 has 13 residues. Trimming at V came to 6 bases and at J to 6 bases, leaving 3 bases not matched to a gene. The germline V gene encodes CDR1 LNHDA and CDR2 SQIVND (reference sequence). CDR3 amino acids: CASSHRGRQPQHF. The CDR3 DNA sequence: TGTGCCAGTAGCCACAGGGGGCGTCAGCCCCAGCATTTT.

This chain links TRBV19 with TRBJ2-1, with 7 bases aligning to TRBD1. From germline, CDR1 is LNHDA and CDR2 SQIVND (reference sequence). This CDR3 spans 10 amino acids. V was pared by 9 bases and J by 13 bases, with 6 bases of the junction left unmatched. The CDR3 DNA reads TGTGCCAGCGGACAGGTCACCCAGTTCTTC. Translated: CASGQVTQFF.

The chain links TRBV9 to TRBJ2-7, with a possible D match to TRBD2 (6 bases). The CDR3 extends over 15 amino acids. The V gene's germline CDR1 is SGDLS and CDR2 YYNGEE. Deletions cut 3 bases from V and 6 bases from J, with 19 bases between. The CDR3 is CASSGPGSGGREQYF. The DNA of the CDR3 is TGTGCCAGCAGCGGCCCAGGGTCCGGGGGTCGCGAGCAGTACTTC. The full variable domain, with the rest looked up from reference TRBV9 and TRBJ2-7, is DSGVTQTPKHLITATGQRVTLRCSPRSGDLSVYWYQQSLDQGLQFLIQYYNGEERAKGNILERFSAQQFPDLHSELNLSSLELGDSALYFCASSGPGSGGREQYFGPGTRLTVT.

The chain links TRBV6-5 to TRBJ2-7, with a tentative D call TRBD1 (5 bases). The V end was cut by 8 bases, the J end by 2 bases, with 10 bases between. This CDR3 region has 12 residues. The germline CDR1 and CDR2 sequences are MNHEY and SVGAGI. The CDR3 sequence is CASQGATYEQYF. The DNA of the CDR3 is TGTGCCAGCCAAGGGGCGACCTACGAGCAGTACTTC.

The chain links TRBV15 to TRBJ2-2; 7 nucleotides agree with TRBD2. The CDR3 spans 14 residues. Per the germline V gene, CDR1 is LNHNV and CDR2 is YYDKDF (reference sequence). With V trimmed by 2 bases and J by 4 bases, 1 base remained unmatched. The CDR3 DNA sequence: TGTGCCACCAGCAGACCGGGGGGCACCGGGGAGCTGTTTTTT. This gives the protein CATSRPGGTGELFF.

This chain joins TRBV7-2 and TRBJ1-5, with D possibly TRBD1 on 5 matching bases. V dropped 3 bases and J dropped 4 bases, with 13 bases sitting between them. The CDR3 sequence is 15 residues long. Germline CDR1 and CDR2: SGHTA and FQGNSA. The CDR3 DNA sequence: TGTGCCAGCAGCTTGGATGGGGGGGGTAATCAGCCCCAGCATTTT. As protein: CASSLDGGGNQPQHF.

This rearrangement joins TRBV5-5 to TRBJ2-1; 11 positions agree with TRBD2. From germline, CDR1 is SGHKS and CDR2 YYEKEE (reference sequence). V was pared by 2 bases and J by 2 bases, with 3 bases of the junction left unmatched. CDR3 length equals 16 residues. In DNA form, the CDR3 reads TGTGCCAGCAGCTTAGGACTAGCGGGTCCCTACAATGAGCAGTTCTTC. Its translation is CASSLGLAGPYNEQFF.